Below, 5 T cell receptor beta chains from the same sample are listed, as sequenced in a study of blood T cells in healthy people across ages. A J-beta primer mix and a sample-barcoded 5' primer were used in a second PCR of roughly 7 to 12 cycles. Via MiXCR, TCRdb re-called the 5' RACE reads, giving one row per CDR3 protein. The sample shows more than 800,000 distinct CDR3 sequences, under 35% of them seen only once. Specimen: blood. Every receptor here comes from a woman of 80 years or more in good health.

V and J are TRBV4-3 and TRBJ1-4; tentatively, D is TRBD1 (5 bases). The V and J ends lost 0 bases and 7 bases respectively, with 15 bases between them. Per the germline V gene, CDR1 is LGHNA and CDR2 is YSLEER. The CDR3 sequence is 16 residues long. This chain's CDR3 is CASSQDLGVGGEKLFF. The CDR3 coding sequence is TGCGCCAGCAGCCAAGATCTGGGGGTGGGGGGTGAAAAACTGTTTTTT.

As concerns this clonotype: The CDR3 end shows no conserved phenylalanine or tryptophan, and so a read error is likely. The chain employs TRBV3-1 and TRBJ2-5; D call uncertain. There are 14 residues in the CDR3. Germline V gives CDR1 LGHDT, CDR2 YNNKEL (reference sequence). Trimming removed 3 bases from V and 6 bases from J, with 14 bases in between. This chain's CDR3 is CASSQRSGHKTQYV. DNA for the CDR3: TGTGCCAGCAGCCAGAGGTCTGGCCACAAGACCCAGTACGTC.

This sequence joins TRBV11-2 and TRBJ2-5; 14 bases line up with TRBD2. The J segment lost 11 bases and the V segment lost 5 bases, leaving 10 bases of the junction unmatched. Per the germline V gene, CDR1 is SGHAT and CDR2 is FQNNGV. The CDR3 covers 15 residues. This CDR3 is CASSPGLAGGNEQYF. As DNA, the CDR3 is TGTGCCAGCAGCCCTGGACTAGCGGGGGGTAATGAGCAGTACTTC.

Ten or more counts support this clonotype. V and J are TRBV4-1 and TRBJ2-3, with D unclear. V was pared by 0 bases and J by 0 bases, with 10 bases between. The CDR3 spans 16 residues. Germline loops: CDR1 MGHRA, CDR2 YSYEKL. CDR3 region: CASSQERWGSTDTQYF. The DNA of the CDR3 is TGCGCCAGCAGCCAAGAGAGGTGGGGAAGCACAGATACGCAGTATTTT.

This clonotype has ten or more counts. The CDR3 bases are TGTGCCAGCAGCTCAAGAGGGGGCTCTGGGGCCAACGTCCTGACTTTC. Translated, it gives CASSSRGGSGANVLTF. The chain recombines TRBV7-2 with TRBJ2-6; D possibly corresponds to TRBD1 (6 bases). V dropped 4 bases and J dropped 0 bases, with 10 bases sitting between them. This CDR3 region has 16 residues. Germline-derived CDR1 and CDR2 are SGHTA and FQGNSA.